The source of this T cell receptor beta chain is a study of CD8+ T cells in alopecia areata. Study results and limitations: Scalp sequencing captures resident alphabeta T cells of normal skin too.

The CDR3 sequence is 14 residues long. Trimming took off 5 bases at V and 3 bases at J, with 15 bases between the two ends. The germline gives CDR1 SQVTM, CDR2 ANQGSEA. After isolation, RNA underwent reverse transcription to generate cDNA as the sequencing template. The table came from immunoSEQ multiplex PCR; TCRdb's copy has only in-frame clones and leaves some out. The sample shows 93,000 or so clones, 45% to 60% of them seen only once. A word on this clone: The antigen is not known.

Specimen: CD4+ T cells sorted from blood. This TCR was recovered from a human donor in good health. J is TRBJ2-3 and V is TRBV29-1, with D tentatively TRBD2 (5 bases). As DNA, the CDR3 is TGCAGCGTTCCTAGGCGGTCGGGAACAGATACGCAGTATTTT. It codes for CSVPRRSGTDTQYF.